The rows below give T cell receptor beta chains drawn from one sample of a study of PD-L1 blockade in urothelial cancer. Clones were read by immunoSEQ multiplex PCR, and TCRdb kept only the in-frame ones, dropping some. This repertoire shows around 56,000 clones, about 86% found once; its top ten account for under 3%. This specimen consisted of PBMCs, obtained around atezolizumab (anti-PD-L1) treatment. These receptors were obtained from a man aged 50 to 60 with urothelial cancer. Each CDR3 is given with its conserved first and last residue. Fields, in order: clone size, D gene, V gene, J gene, CDR3 DNA, CDR3 protein. The D gene is left open where the match is weak. Size is stated for part of the rows, as once, few or many counts, or as a class when the clone is expanded.

clone_size: few
d_call: TRBD2
v_call: TRBV9
j_call: TRBJ2-5
cdr3_nt: TGTGCCAGCAGCGAGGGGACTAGCAAAAAGACCCAGTACTTC
cdr3_aa: CASSEGTSKKTQYF

clone_size: once
d_call: TRBD1
v_call: TRBV19
j_call: TRBJ1-4
cdr3_nt: TGTGCCAGTCTGGGACAGAATAATGAAAAACTGTTTTTT
cdr3_aa: CASLGQNNEKLFF

clone_size: few
d_call: NA
v_call: TRBV6-5
j_call: TRBJ1-3
cdr3_nt: TGTGCCAGTGCGGGTGACCTCACTGGAAACACCATATATTTT
cdr3_aa: CASAGDLTGNTIYF

clone_size: few
d_call: NA
v_call: TRBV15
j_call: TRBJ1-6
cdr3_nt: TGTGCCACCAGCAGAGCCCCAAATTCACCCCTCCACTTT
cdr3_aa: CATSRAPNSPLHF

clone_size: NA
d_call: NA
v_call: TRBV19
j_call: TRBJ1-2
cdr3_nt: TGTGCCAGTAGTACCAACCAAGGGGTCTATGGCTACACCTTC
cdr3_aa: CASSTNQGVYGYTF

clone_size: NA
d_call: TRBD1
v_call: TRBV7-3
j_call: TRBJ2-7
cdr3_nt: TGTGCCAGCAGCTTAGGGACAGGGGGCGAAAAATCCTACGAGCAGTACTTC
cdr3_aa: CASSLGTGGEKSYEQYF

clone_size: NA
d_call: NA
v_call: TRBV5-1
j_call: TRBJ2-3
cdr3_nt: TGCGCCAGCAGCGCCCAGCGGGGCACAGATACGCAGTATTTT
cdr3_aa: CASSAQRGTDTQYF

clone_size: once
d_call: NA
v_call: TRBV18
j_call: TRBJ2-1
cdr3_nt: TGTGCCAGCTCACCCAAGCGCGGGGATGAGCAGTTCTTC
cdr3_aa: CASSPKRGDEQFF

clone_size: NA
d_call: TRBD2
v_call: TRBV28
j_call: TRBJ2-1
cdr3_nt: TGTGCCAGCAGTAACTCCCCCGGACTAGCGGGCTTCTCCTACAATGAGCAGTTCTTC
cdr3_aa: CASSNSPGLAGFSYNEQFF

clone_size: NA
d_call: NA
v_call: TRBV19
j_call: TRBJ2-2
cdr3_nt: TGTGCCAGTAGTATAGGTGGAGGGGCCGGGGAGCTGTTTTTT
cdr3_aa: CASSIGGGAGELFF

clone_size: NA
d_call: NA
v_call: TRBV28
j_call: TRBJ1-3
cdr3_nt: TGTGCCAGCACCTTCGGGTATTCTGGAAACACCATATATTTT
cdr3_aa: CASTFGYSGNTIYF

clone_size: NA
d_call: NA
v_call: TRBV9
j_call: TRBJ2-7
cdr3_nt: TGTGCCAGCAGCCCGCAGCGAACGGGATCCTACGAGCAGTACTTC
cdr3_aa: CASSPQRTGSYEQYF

clone_size: NA
d_call: TRBD2
v_call: TRBV18
j_call: TRBJ2-1
cdr3_nt: TGTGCCAGCTCCAGCTCCGGCGGGGGAGCAAATGAGCAGTTCTTC
cdr3_aa: CASSSSGGGANEQFF

clone_size: NA
d_call: TRBD2
v_call: TRBV27
j_call: TRBJ2-2
cdr3_nt: TGTGCCAGCAGGACTAGCGGGAGTTTTTCGGGCGGGGAGCTGTTTTTT
cdr3_aa: CASRTSGSFSGGELFF

clone_size: NA
d_call: NA
v_call: TRBV5-1
j_call: TRBJ1-1
cdr3_nt: TGCGCCAGCAGCTTGGCCTCGGACAGCATGAACACTGAAGCTTTCTTT
cdr3_aa: CASSLASDSMNTEAFF

clone_size: NA
d_call: TRBD2
v_call: TRBV5-5
j_call: TRBJ2-3
cdr3_nt: TGTGCCAGCAGCTGGGGGGGGGTCGTGACAGATACGCAGTATTTT
cdr3_aa: CASSWGGVVTDTQYF

clone_size: NA
d_call: TRBD1
v_call: TRBV18
j_call: TRBJ2-6
cdr3_nt: TGTGCCAGCTCCCCGGACAGGGGGTCAGGGGCCAACGTCCTGACTTTC
cdr3_aa: CASSPDRGSGANVLTF

clone_size: NA
d_call: TRBD2
v_call: TRBV7-2
j_call: TRBJ2-7
cdr3_nt: TGTGCCAGCAGCTTAGTGGGCGGGAGGTCGTACGAGCAGTACTTC
cdr3_aa: CASSLVGGRSYEQYF

clone_size: NA
d_call: TRBD2
v_call: TRBV28
j_call: TRBJ2-2
cdr3_nt: TGTGCCAGCAGTTTGGTAGCGGGAGCTGCCGGGGAGCTGTTTTTT
cdr3_aa: CASSLVAGAAGELFF

clone_size: NA
d_call: TRBD2
v_call: TRBV7-2
j_call: TRBJ2-5
cdr3_nt: TGTGCCAGCAGCTATGCGGGAGGGCCTGAGACCCAGTACTTC
cdr3_aa: CASSYAGGPETQYF

clone_size: once
d_call: NA
v_call: TRBV19
j_call: TRBJ1-3
cdr3_nt: TGTGCCAGTAGTATTGCCTCGGGTAGTTACTCTGGAAACACCATATATTTT
cdr3_aa: CASSIASGSYSGNTIYF

clone_size: NA
d_call: NA
v_call: TRBV19
j_call: TRBJ2-1
cdr3_nt: TGTGCCAGTAGCCGCCTCAGGGGCGGGAGTCAGAATGAGCAGTTCTTC
cdr3_aa: CASSRLRGGSQNEQFF

clone_size: NA
d_call: TRBD1
v_call: TRBV28
j_call: TRBJ1-5
cdr3_nt: TGTGCCAGCAGCCGGACAGGTTGGCCCCAGCATTTT
cdr3_aa: CASSRTGWPQHF

clone_size: NA
d_call: NA
v_call: TRBV15
j_call: TRBJ1-4
cdr3_nt: TGTGCCACCAGCGGGGAGATGTCAACTAATGAAAAACTGTTTTTT
cdr3_aa: CATSGEMSTNEKLFF

clone_size: NA
d_call: TRBD2
v_call: TRBV10-3
j_call: TRBJ2-3
cdr3_nt: TGTGCCATCACCGAAAGCGGGAGAGGTGATACGCAGTATTTT
cdr3_aa: CAITESGRGDTQYF

clone_size: few
d_call: TRBD1
v_call: TRBV19
j_call: TRBJ1-1
cdr3_nt: TGTGCCAGTAGGGAGACAGGGATCGGGGCTGAAGCTTTCTTT
cdr3_aa: CASRETGIGAEAFF

clone_size: NA
d_call: NA
v_call: TRBV21-1
j_call: TRBJ2-3
cdr3_nt: TGTGCCAGCACCATCGATCCTAGCGGGAGAAGGCCAGATACGCAGTATTTT
cdr3_aa: CASTIDPSGRRPDTQYF

clone_size: NA
d_call: NA
v_call: TRBV7-9
j_call: TRBJ1-1
cdr3_nt: TGTGCCAGCAGCCGACAGAACACTGAAGCTTTCTTT
cdr3_aa: CASSRQNTEAFF

clone_size: NA
d_call: NA
v_call: TRBV21-1
j_call: TRBJ1-5
cdr3_nt: TGTGCCAGCAGCCCCAATCGGGACAGAACATGGAGACTGGCTCAGCCCCAGCATTTT
cdr3_aa: CASSPNRDRTWRLAQPQHF

clone_size: NA
d_call: TRBD1
v_call: TRBV30
j_call: TRBJ1-4
cdr3_nt: TGTGCCTGGCATAAGGACAGGGGAGGAGAAAAACTGTTTTTT
cdr3_aa: CAWHKDRGGEKLFF

clone_size: once
d_call: NA
v_call: TRBV5-4
j_call: TRBJ2-1
cdr3_nt: TGTGCCAGCAGCTTGTCTCGGGTTGAGCAGTTCTTC
cdr3_aa: CASSLSRVEQFF

clone_size: few
d_call: TRBD1
v_call: TRBV28
j_call: TRBJ2-2
cdr3_nt: TGTGCCAGCAGTTTTTCTTCCAGGACAGGGGGCGTTGACACCGGGGAGCTGTTTTTT
cdr3_aa: CASSFSSRTGGVDTGELFF

clone_size: NA
d_call: NA
v_call: TRBV2
j_call: TRBJ1-2
cdr3_nt: TGTGCCAGCCACTCAGACAGACGTTACTATGGCTACACCTTC
cdr3_aa: CASHSDRRYYGYTF

clone_size: few
d_call: NA
v_call: TRBV7-3
j_call: TRBJ2-1
cdr3_nt: TGTGCCAGCAGCTTAACAGGGACTCCTCAGTTCTTC
cdr3_aa: CASSLTGTPQFF

clone_size: NA
d_call: TRBD2
v_call: TRBV5-1
j_call: TRBJ2-7
cdr3_nt: TGCGCCAGCAGCTTGGGTGGGTTCGCTAGCGGGACCTACGAGCAGTACTTC
cdr3_aa: CASSLGGFASGTYEQYF

clone_size: once
d_call: TRBD1
v_call: TRBV5-1
j_call: TRBJ1-2
cdr3_nt: TGCGCCAGCAGAGTTCAGGACAGGGCGGGTGGCTACACCTTC
cdr3_aa: CASRVQDRAGGYTF

clone_size: NA
d_call: TRBD1
v_call: TRBV18
j_call: TRBJ1-2
cdr3_nt: TGTGCCAGCTCACTCATTGACGGTGGGACAGGGCGCAATGGCTACACCTTC
cdr3_aa: CASSLIDGGTGRNGYTF

clone_size: NA
d_call: NA
v_call: TRBV25-1
j_call: TRBJ1-1
cdr3_nt: TGTGCCAGCAGTGACGCCAAGGGGCAGGGGTCTTCGGCTTTCTTT
cdr3_aa: CASSDAKGQGSSAFF

clone_size: NA
d_call: TRBD1
v_call: TRBV27
j_call: TRBJ1-6
cdr3_nt: TGTGCCAGCAGTGTTACAGGGGGCCCCTCTGGCTCACCCCTCCACTTT
cdr3_aa: CASSVTGGPSGSPLHF

clone_size: NA
d_call: NA
v_call: TRBV10-1
j_call: TRBJ2-7
cdr3_nt: TGCGCCAGCATCTACCCGTACGAGCAGTACTTC
cdr3_aa: CASIYPYEQYF

clone_size: NA
d_call: NA
v_call: TRBV6-1
j_call: TRBJ1-5
cdr3_nt: TGTGCCAGCAACAGGCCCAATCAGCCCCAGCATTTT
cdr3_aa: CASNRPNQPQHF

clone_size: medium-sized
d_call: NA
v_call: TRBV5-1
j_call: TRBJ1-1
cdr3_nt: TGCGCCAGCAGCCTTAACATAGGGGGCACTGAAGCTTTCTTT
cdr3_aa: CASSLNIGGTEAFF

clone_size: NA
d_call: NA
v_call: TRBV10-3
j_call: TRBJ2-1
cdr3_nt: TGTGCCATCAGGGAGGACTCCAATGAGCAGTTCTTC
cdr3_aa: CAIREDSNEQFF

clone_size: NA
d_call: NA
v_call: TRBV29-1
j_call: TRBJ2-7
cdr3_nt: TGCAGCGTTGGGGCAGGGTCGGCCCCCAGCTACGAGCAGTACTTC
cdr3_aa: CSVGAGSAPSYEQYF

clone_size: NA
d_call: NA
v_call: TRBV14
j_call: TRBJ2-1
cdr3_nt: TGTGCCAGCAGCCCCCTCGGCGGGACCTCCTACAATGAGCAGTTCTTC
cdr3_aa: CASSPLGGTSYNEQFF

clone_size: once
d_call: TRBD1
v_call: TRBV6-1
j_call: TRBJ1-3
cdr3_nt: TGTGCCAGCAGTCAAACAGGGGTCTCTGGAAACACCATATATTTT
cdr3_aa: CASSQTGVSGNTIYF

clone_size: NA
d_call: NA
v_call: TRBV19
j_call: TRBJ1-5
cdr3_nt: TGTGCCAGTAGTATATCCCGTTATAGCAATCAGCCCCAGCATTTT
cdr3_aa: CASSISRYSNQPQHF

clone_size: NA
d_call: NA
v_call: TRBV29-1
j_call: TRBJ2-1
cdr3_nt: TGCAGCGTTGAAGTAGACCGGGGTAACGCTTACAATGAGCAGTTCTTC
cdr3_aa: CSVEVDRGNAYNEQFF

clone_size: NA
d_call: NA
v_call: TRBV7-9
j_call: TRBJ2-3
cdr3_nt: TGTGCCAGCAGCCCTGCCGGGGAGAGGCAGTATTTT
cdr3_aa: CASSPAGERQYF

clone_size: NA
d_call: NA
v_call: TRBV6-1
j_call: TRBJ1-5
cdr3_nt: TGTGCCAGCAGTGAAATGCGGCAGGGCGATCAGCCCCAGCATTTT
cdr3_aa: CASSEMRQGDQPQHF

clone_size: NA
d_call: TRBD1
v_call: TRBV27
j_call: TRBJ1-2
cdr3_nt: TGTGCCAGCAGTCTCTTGGACAGGGCGGGGGGCTACACCTTC
cdr3_aa: CASSLLDRAGGYTF

clone_size: NA
d_call: NA
v_call: TRBV6-6
j_call: TRBJ2-1
cdr3_nt: TGTGCCAGCAGCCCCGCCCGCGGTTCCTACAATGAGCAGTTCTTC
cdr3_aa: CASSPARGSYNEQFF

clone_size: few
d_call: TRBD1
v_call: TRBV10-3
j_call: TRBJ1-5
cdr3_nt: TGTGCCATCAGTGAGGGAGAAGGGGGCCCTAGCAATCAGCCCCAGCATTTT
cdr3_aa: CAISEGEGGPSNQPQHF

clone_size: NA
d_call: TRBD2
v_call: TRBV6-4
j_call: TRBJ2-7
cdr3_nt: TGTGCCAGCAGTGAGACTAGCGGGGCTTCCGAGCAGTACTTC
cdr3_aa: CASSETSGASEQYF

clone_size: NA
d_call: NA
v_call: TRBV5-4
j_call: TRBJ1-1
cdr3_nt: TGTGCCAGCAGCCTTAGGGGGAGGAACACTGAAGCTTTCTTT
cdr3_aa: CASSLRGRNTEAFF